A selection of T cell receptor beta chains follows, all from one sample in a study of blood T cell repertoires in COVID-19. TCRdb's table, derived via immunoSEQ multiplex PCR, lists solely in-frame clones and lacks some. The sample records more than 90,000 clones, approximately 80% being singletons. Sequencing was performed on peripheral blood. The receptors derive from a man in his 60s with acute or convalescent COVID-19. Each CDR3 is given with its conserved first and last residue. Each record gives: D gene, CDR3 length, V gene, J gene, clone size, CDR3 DNA, CDR3 protein. D genes are given only for firm matches. For some rows the clone size is stated as once, few or many, or as a class when expanded; others skip it.

d_call: .
cdr3_length: 16
v_call: TRBV5-1
j_call: TRBJ2-2
clone_size: .
cdr3_nt: TGCGCCAGCAGCCCGACTGAGAGTCCCATTACCGGGGAGCTGTTTTTT
cdr3_aa: CASSPTESPITGELFF

d_call: TRBD1
cdr3_length: 13
v_call: TRBV30
j_call: TRBJ1-5
clone_size: few
cdr3_nt: TGTGCCTGGAGTTCGACAGGGGATCAGCCCCAGCATTTT
cdr3_aa: CAWSSTGDQPQHF

d_call: .
cdr3_length: 13
v_call: TRBV6-6
j_call: TRBJ2-7
clone_size: .
cdr3_nt: TGTGCCAGCACCGCCTGGACAGTCTACGAGCAGTACTTC
cdr3_aa: CASTAWTVYEQYF

d_call: .
cdr3_length: 15
v_call: TRBV3-1/TRBV3-2
j_call: TRBJ2-3
clone_size: .
cdr3_nt: TGTGCCAGCAGCCAAGATAGCGGCGAGATAGCAACGCAGTATTTT
cdr3_aa: CASSQDSGEIATQYF

d_call: .
cdr3_length: 14
v_call: TRBV30
j_call: TRBJ1-5
clone_size: .
cdr3_nt: TGTGCCTGGAGTGTATCAACAGTAATTCAGCCCCAGCATTTT
cdr3_aa: CAWSVSTVIQPQHF

d_call: .
cdr3_length: 15
v_call: TRBV6-5
j_call: TRBJ1-1
clone_size: few
cdr3_nt: TGTGCCAGCATCCCAAGAGAGGGTGGGATCACTGAAGCTTTCTTT
cdr3_aa: CASIPREGGITEAFF

d_call: TRBD2
cdr3_length: 16
v_call: TRBV24-1
j_call: TRBJ2-2
clone_size: .
cdr3_nt: TGTGCCACCAGTGATAAGGTTCTAGCGGGAGCCGGGGAGCTGTTTTTT
cdr3_aa: CATSDKVLAGAGELFF

d_call: .
cdr3_length: 13
v_call: TRBV30
j_call: TRBJ2-5
clone_size: .
cdr3_nt: TGTGCCTGGAGCCCCGGGACACAAGAGACCCAGTACTTC
cdr3_aa: CAWSPGTQETQYF

d_call: .
cdr3_length: 14
v_call: TRBV30
j_call: TRBJ1-2
clone_size: .
cdr3_nt: TGTGCCTGGAGGGGGGACTCTAGCTCCTATGGCTACACCTTC
cdr3_aa: CAWRGDSSSYGYTF

d_call: .
cdr3_length: 13
v_call: TRBV10-2
j_call: TRBJ1-2
clone_size: .
cdr3_nt: TGCGCCAGCTGGAGCGAGAGGAACTATGGCTACACCTTC
cdr3_aa: CASWSERNYGYTF

d_call: TRBD1
cdr3_length: 11
v_call: TRBV30
j_call: TRBJ2-7
clone_size: .
cdr3_nt: TGTGCCTGCGGACAGGGCTACGAGCAGTACTTC
cdr3_aa: CACGQGYEQYF

d_call: .
cdr3_length: 15
v_call: TRBV2
j_call: TRBJ1-1
clone_size: .
cdr3_nt: TGTGCCAGCAGTGAAGAAGGGGGGGCAGGCACTGAAGCTTTCTTT
cdr3_aa: CASSEEGGAGTEAFF

d_call: TRBD1
cdr3_length: 14
v_call: TRBV4-1
j_call: TRBJ2-7
clone_size: .
cdr3_nt: TGCGCCAGCAGCCAAGGGGACAGCTCCTACGAGCAGTACTTC
cdr3_aa: CASSQGDSSYEQYF

d_call: .
cdr3_length: 15
v_call: TRBV18
j_call: TRBJ2-7
clone_size: .
cdr3_nt: TGTGCCAGCTCACTTGGACAGCCTTCCTCCTACGAGCAGTACTTC
cdr3_aa: CASSLGQPSSYEQYF

d_call: TRBD2
cdr3_length: 15
v_call: TRBV5-4
j_call: TRBJ2-7
clone_size: .
cdr3_nt: TGTGCCAGCAGCTCCCGGACTAGCGGGCAAACGGGGCAGTACTTC
cdr3_aa: CASSSRTSGQTGQYF

d_call: TRBD1
cdr3_length: 13
v_call: TRBV10-3
j_call: TRBJ1-2
clone_size: once
cdr3_nt: TGTGCCGTCCGTCCTTCAGGGGGCGCGGGCTACACCTTC
cdr3_aa: CAVRPSGGAGYTF

d_call: .
cdr3_length: 14
v_call: TRBV6-5
j_call: TRBJ2-3
clone_size: .
cdr3_nt: TGTGCCAGCAGTTACAGGAGAAACACAGATACGCAGTATTTT
cdr3_aa: CASSYRRNTDTQYF

d_call: TRBD1
cdr3_length: 14
v_call: TRBV19
j_call: TRBJ1-6
clone_size: once
cdr3_nt: TGTGCCAGTCGGACAGGGCAGGGGAATTCACCCCTCCACTTT
cdr3_aa: CASRTGQGNSPLHF

d_call: TRBD1
cdr3_length: 15
v_call: TRBV24-1
j_call: TRBJ2-5
clone_size: .
cdr3_nt: TGTGCCACCAGTGATTTCCGACAGGGTGGAAAGACCCAGTACTTC
cdr3_aa: CATSDFRQGGKTQYF

d_call: TRBD1
cdr3_length: 15
v_call: TRBV2
j_call: TRBJ1-6
clone_size: .
cdr3_nt: TGTGCCAGCAGTGTTGACGGACAGGGAGGTTCACCCCTCCACTTT
cdr3_aa: CASSVDGQGGSPLHF

d_call: .
cdr3_length: 14
v_call: TRBV3-1/TRBV3-2
j_call: TRBJ2-5
clone_size: .
cdr3_nt: TGTGCCAGCAGCCAAGCTCCAGGGGAAGAGACCCAGTACTTC
cdr3_aa: CASSQAPGEETQYF

d_call: .
cdr3_length: 13
v_call: TRBV6-2/TRBV6-3
j_call: TRBJ2-1
clone_size: .
cdr3_nt: TGTGCCAGCAGTTCCTCGGGGGCGAATGAGCAGTTCTTC
cdr3_aa: CASSSSGANEQFF

d_call: .
cdr3_length: 18
v_call: TRBV29-1
j_call: TRBJ2-3
clone_size: .
cdr3_nt: TGCAGCGTTGACGGTTTCGGCGCGGCCCGGGGTTCGAAGGATACGCAGTATTTT
cdr3_aa: CSVDGFGAARGSKDTQYF

d_call: TRBD1
cdr3_length: 14
v_call: TRBV27
j_call: TRBJ1-2
clone_size: .
cdr3_nt: TGTGCCAGCAGGGGAGGACAGGCTGCCTATGGCTACACCTTC
cdr3_aa: CASRGGQAAYGYTF

d_call: TRBD2
cdr3_length: 13
v_call: TRBV3-1/TRBV3-2
j_call: TRBJ2-1
clone_size: once
cdr3_nt: TGTGCCAGCAGCTCTCTCATTAGCGGGGAGCAGTTCTTC
cdr3_aa: CASSSLISGEQFF

d_call: TRBD1
cdr3_length: 13
v_call: TRBV11-2
j_call: TRBJ2-1
clone_size: .
cdr3_nt: TGTGCCAGCAGAATCGCAGGGACAGGTGAGCAGTTCTTC
cdr3_aa: CASRIAGTGEQFF

d_call: .
cdr3_length: 15
v_call: TRBV3-1/TRBV3-2
j_call: TRBJ1-3
clone_size: .
cdr3_nt: TGTGCCAGCAGCCACGAGGGGACTACTGGAAACACCATATATTTT
cdr3_aa: CASSHEGTTGNTIYF

d_call: TRBD1
cdr3_length: 17
v_call: TRBV27
j_call: TRBJ1-4
clone_size: .
cdr3_nt: TGTGCCAGCAGTTTAGGACAGGGGGCGGCAACTAATGAAAAACTGTTTTTT
cdr3_aa: CASSLGQGAATNEKLFF